The 27 T cell receptor beta chains listed next were all sequenced from one sample in a study of T cells in pancreatic ductal adenocarcinoma. Selected pancreatic ductal adenocarcinoma patients had undergone surgery without neoadjuvant therapy. Assay: immunoSEQ multiplex PCR; the TCRdb copy retains only in-frame clones and omits some. This table has about 98,000 clones, more than 90% appearing once. The specimen sequenced was PBMCs. The receptors shown here come from a human donor with pancreatic ductal adenocarcinoma.

The chain employs TRBV18 and TRBJ2-2; D unresolved. This CDR3 is 14 amino acids long. V lost 8 bases and J lost 1, with 11 bases in between. Germline V lookup: CDR1 KGHSH, CDR2 LQKENI. Here the CDR3 reads CASEKAGNTGELFF. DNA of the CDR3: TGTGCCAGCGAAAAGGCAGGGAACACCGGGGAGCTGTTTTTT.

V usage is TRBV6-5 and J usage is TRBJ1-5; maybe TRBD1 (6 bases). The CDR3 consists of 13 residues. V lost 6 bases and J 6 bases, leaving 12 bases between the germline ends. Germline V lookup: CDR1 MNHEY, CDR2 SVGAGI. CDR3 amino acids: CASSTLGGQPQHF. DNA for the CDR3: TGTGCCAGCAGCACGTTAGGGGGTCAGCCCCAGCATTTT.

The chain uses TRBV7-2 and TRBJ2-7, with 9 bases fitting TRBD1. The CDR3 totals 16 residues. V was pared by 1 base and J by 5 bases, with 9 bases of the junction left unmatched. CDR1 and CDR2 (germline): SGHTA, FQGNSA. Here the CDR3 reads CASSLVALQGAHEQYF. In DNA, the CDR3 is TGTGCCAGCAGCTTAGTCGCCCTACAGGGGGCTCACGAGCAGTACTTC.

This CDR3 is CASSLARDRGMWTQYF. The CDR3 bases are TGCGCCAGCAGCTTGGCCCGGGACAGGGGTATGTGGACCCAGTACTTC. The chain joins TRBV5-1 to TRBJ2-5; 10 bases are a match to TRBD1. In germline, CDR1 is SGHRS, CDR2 YFSETQ. Trimming took 0 bases from V and 7 from J; bases not matched to a gene: 9. The CDR3 totals 16 residues.

On this clone itself: One end of the junction is discordant with germline, which a read error may explain. CDR3 sequence: CASKVLAKTGELFF. The DNA for the CDR3 is TGTGCCAGCAAGGTACTAGCGAAGACCGGGGAGCTGTTTTTT. The rearrangement joins TRBV27 to TRBJ2-2; 7 bases match TRBD2. The CDR3 consists of 14 residues. Germline V CDR1 and CDR2: MNHEY, SMNVEV (reference sequence).

The J gene is TRBJ1-2, the V gene TRBV27, with D maybe TRBD1 (6 bases). Per germline, CDR1 MNHEY and CDR2 SMNVEV (reference sequence). Trimming shortened V by 3 bases and J by 8 bases, and 19 bases separated the two germline ends. CDR3 length: 15 residues. In DNA form, the CDR3 reads TGTGCCAGCAGTTTGGGACAAGCCCGGCTTAGCGGCTACACCTTC. Encoded protein: CASSLGQARLSGYTF.

The table lists this clone with a count of one. This chain links TRBV2 with TRBJ2-6; D gene unclear. The CDR3 length is 15 residues. With 5 bases removed from V and 1 base from J, the gap between germline ends came to 9 bases. Germline assignment: CDR1 SNHLY and CDR2 FYNNEI. CDR3: CASSPQTSGANVLTF. CDR3 DNA sequence: TGTGCCAGCAGTCCCCAGACATCTGGGGCCAACGTCCTGACTTTC.

This clone came up once. The chain links TRBV10-3 to TRBJ2-1; a weak D match, TRBD2 (5 bases). Germline loops: CDR1 ENHRY, CDR2 SYGVKD. V lost 2 bases and J lost 1, with 9 bases in between. This CDR3 comprises 15 residues. In nucleotides, the CDR3 is TGTGCCATCAGTGAGGGGGAGACTTCCTACAATGAGCAGTTCTTC. Its translation is CAISEGETSYNEQFF.

This rearrangement joins TRBV6-5 to TRBJ1-5, with a weak D call TRBD1 (6 bases). Trimming removed 5 bases from V and 7 bases from J, with 9 bases in between. The CDR3 has 12 amino acids. Looked up from germline, CDR1 is MNHEY and CDR2 is SVGAGI. CDR3 protein: CASSTGMQPQHF. In DNA, the CDR3 is TGTGCCAGCAGTACAGGGATGCAGCCCCAGCATTTT.

This clone has a single count. The rearrangement uses TRBV6-6 and TRBJ1-3, with D possibly being TRBD1 (6 bases). Trimming left V 4 bases short and J 0 bases short, with 13 bases between. The CDR3 has 16 amino acids. Germline V gene sequence: CDR1 MNHNY, CDR2 SVGAGI (reference sequence). The CDR3 sequence: CASSSGQYGSGNTIYF. CDR3 DNA: TGTGCCAGCAGTTCTGGACAGTATGGCTCTGGAAACACCATATATTTT.

The J gene is TRBJ2-7, the V gene TRBV18, with 9 bases matching TRBD1. The germline CDR1 and CDR2 sequences are KGHSH and LQKENI. The CDR3 runs 14 residues. V trimming: 4 bases; J trimming: 3 bases; junction bases outside the gene matches: 4. The CDR3 region has the DNA TGTGCCAGCTCACAACCGACAGGGGGCTACGAGCAGTACTTC. The encoded protein is CASSQPTGGYEQYF.

The chain uses TRBV19 and TRBJ2-1, with D possibly TRBD2 on 6 matching bases. This CDR3 comprises 14 residues. V was shortened by 8 bases and J by 7 bases, with 18 bases between the two germline ends. The germline V gene encodes CDR1 LNHDA and CDR2 SQIVND (reference sequence). CDR3 loop: CASSMEEGGNEQFF. In DNA, the CDR3 is TGTGCCAGTTCCATGGAGGAGGGCGGGAATGAGCAGTTCTTC.

The gene calls are TRBV5-6 and TRBJ2-7; 8 bases align to TRBD2. Germline CDR1 SGHDT, CDR2 YYEEEE. This CDR3 contains 15 residues. Germline trimming cut 5 bases from V and 3 bases from J; bases unmatched to any gene: 10. CDR3 region: CASSSLLAVFYEQYF. For the CDR3, the DNA is TGTGCCAGCAGTTCCCTACTAGCGGTCTTCTACGAGCAGTACTTC.

The chain employs TRBV27 and TRBJ1-1, with D possibly TRBD1 on 5 matching bases. From germline, CDR1 is MNHEY and CDR2 SMNVEV (reference sequence). Between the trimmed V and J ends, which lost 2 bases and 2 bases, there was a span of 12 bases. This CDR3 has 15 residues. The CDR3 coding sequence is TGTGCCAGCAGTTTAATGCAGGGTTATAACACTGAAGCTTTCTTT. This gives the protein CASSLMQGYNTEAFF.

The chain links TRBV5-6 to TRBJ2-7; a weak D match, TRBD1 (6 bases). Germline-derived CDR1 and CDR2 are SGHDT and YYEEEE. The V end lost 0 bases, the J end lost 5 bases, and 15 bases lay between the germline ends. The CDR3 is made up of 15 amino acids. CDR3 coding DNA: TGTGCCAGCAGCTTGGGGTGGGGGCTCGATAACGAGCAGTACTTC. Translating gives CASSLGWGLDNEQYF.

The chain joins TRBV28 to TRBJ1-5; D gene ambiguous. This CDR3 contains 15 residues. Germline CDR1 reads MDHEN; CDR2 reads SYDVKM. V gave up 6 bases and J gave up 0 bases, with 12 bases separating them. In nucleotides, the CDR3 is TGTGCCAGCAGCGCACACGATAATAGCAATCAGCCCCAGCATTTT. It yields the protein CASSAHDNSNQPQHF.

This chain connects TRBV5-6 to TRBJ2-7, with 8 nucleotides matching TRBD1. With 4 bases clipped from V and 2 bases from J, the junction kept 5 bases outside the gene matches. Germline V gene data show CDR1 as SGHDT and CDR2 as YYEEEE. The CDR3 contains 14 residues. The CDR3 bases are TGTGCCAGCAGCCGACAGGGGACGGCCTACGAGCAGTACTTC. Protein product: CASSRQGTAYEQYF.

The V and J genes are TRBV5-6 and TRBJ2-7, with 8 bases fitting TRBD1. V gave up 4 bases and J gave up 3 bases; unmatched junction bases: 9. The CDR3 loop spans 15 amino acids. Germline-derived CDR1 and CDR2 are SGHDT and YYEEEE. The CDR3: CASSGTGGNHYEQYF. The CDR3 coding sequence is TGTGCCAGCAGCGGTACAGGGGGTAATCACTACGAGCAGTACTTC.

The V call is TRBV27, the J call TRBJ2-3; 11 bases agree with TRBD2. This CDR3 has 14 amino acids. The V segment lost 5 bases and the J segment 5 bases; nucleotides outside the gene matches: 3. CDR1 and CDR2 (germline): MNHEY, SMNVEV (reference sequence). CDR3: CASSLAGGEDTQYF. CDR3 bases: TGTGCCAGCAGTCTAGCGGGAGGTGAAGATACGCAGTATTTT.

V gene TRBV7-8 combines with J gene TRBJ2-3, with D maybe TRBD2 (5 bases). The germline V and J ends were trimmed by 1 base and 2 bases, with 10 bases remaining between them. Germline V CDR1 and CDR2: SGHVS, FQNEAQ. CDR3 length equals 15 residues. CDR3 amino acids: CASSLVGASTDTQYF. As DNA, the CDR3 is TGTGCCAGCAGCTTAGTGGGAGCCTCCACAGATACGCAGTATTTT.

The chain has TRBV6-1 and TRBJ1-4; D is perhaps TRBD1 (6 bases). The CDR3 length is 14 residues. Germline CDR1 reads MNHNS; CDR2 reads SASEGT. The V gene lost 7 bases and the J gene lost 4 bases, with 13 bases spanning the gap. CDR3 region: CASMGGQVNEKLFF. The CDR3 DNA follows: TGTGCCAGCATGGGGGGGCAGGTTAATGAAAAACTGTTTTTT.

The chain joins TRBV18 to TRBJ2-1, with D possibly matching TRBD1 (6 bases). This CDR3 spans 15 amino acids. The germline CDR1 and CDR2 sequences are KGHSH and LQKENI. The ends were cut back, 4 bases at V and 4 bases at J, with 14 bases in the middle. CDR3 residues: CASSRAGTTYNEQFF. The CDR3 coding sequence is TGTGCCAGCTCACGAGCCGGGACAACTTACAATGAGCAGTTCTTC.

This chain joins TRBV30 and TRBJ1-4, with TRBD1 as a possible D gene (6 bases). This CDR3 comprises 14 residues. Trimming took off 2 bases at V and 4 bases at J, with 11 bases between the two ends. The V gene's germline CDR1 is GTSNPN and CDR2 SVGIG (reference sequence). The CDR3: CAWSPRTVNEKLFF. The DNA of the CDR3 is TGTGCCTGGAGTCCGAGGACAGTTAATGAAAAACTGTTTTTT.

This chain links TRBV19 with TRBJ2-1; 7 bases are a match to TRBD2. The CDR3 is 15 residues long. The trim removed 7 bases at V and 6 bases at J, leaving 12 bases unmatched. In germline, CDR1 is LNHDA, CDR2 SQIVND (reference sequence). The CDR3 protein is CASTRLRGGSNEQFF. The CDR3, as DNA: TGTGCCAGTACCCGCCTGAGGGGCGGGAGCAATGAGCAGTTCTTC.

In the case of this clone: In the same sample, other DNA sequences code for this CDR3. The gene calls are TRBV30 and TRBJ2-5; D gene uncertain. V lost 0 bases and J lost 5, with 7 bases in between. The CDR3 length is 12 residues. The V gene's germline CDR1 is GTSNPN and CDR2 SVGIG (reference sequence). CDR3 sequence (DNA): TGTGCCTGGAGTGTATCCGGGGAGACCCAGTACTTC. Amino acids: CAWSVSGETQYF.

The CDR3 reads CASSYTASGRYNEQFF. The CDR3 DNA follows: TGTGCCAGCAGTTACACCGCTAGCGGGAGGTACAATGAGCAGTTCTTC. The chain has TRBV6-5 and TRBJ2-1; the match to TRBD2 covers 11 bases. Germline V gene sequence: CDR1 MNHEY, CDR2 SVGAGI. V trimming: 2 bases; J trimming: 4 bases; junction bases outside the gene matches: 4. This CDR3 comprises 16 residues.

The V call is TRBV19, the J call TRBJ2-7; possibly TRBD1 for D (6 bases). The V and J ends lost 9 bases and 0 bases respectively, with 15 bases between them. CDR1 is LNHDA, CDR2 SQIVND, per germline (reference sequence). This CDR3 spans 14 amino acids. The DNA for the CDR3 is TGTGCCAGCGCAACTCAGGGGAGCTCCTACGAGCAGTACTTC. Its translation is CASATQGSSYEQYF.